The source of this T cell receptor beta chain is a study of blood T cell repertoires in COVID-19. Individuals drawn from around 24 US areas were about 18 to 100 years old. Donors of Cohort 3 who recovered were those that had two negative PCRs, clearance, or symptom resolution. The table came from immunoSEQ multiplex PCR; TCRdb's copy has only in-frame clones and leaves some out. The sample yields 200,000 to 250,000 clones, about four fifths seen once. Trimming cost V 2 bases and J 6 bases, with 16 bases left between them. CDR3 size: 16 residues. CDR1 is LGHNA, CDR2 YSLEER, per germline. Source material: PBMCs or T cells enriched from blood (not recorded which). The TCR comes from a man between 60 and 75 years old who had recovered from COVID-19. This chain joins TRBV4-3 and TRBJ1-4, with a weak D call TRBD1 (5 bases). CDR3 sequence: CASSQNRFFSYEKLFF. DNA for the CDR3: TGCGCCAGCAGCCAAAACAGGTTTTTTAGTTATGAAAAACTGTTTTTT.